One sample yielded the 16 T cell receptor beta chains listed below, sequenced in a study of control samples from healthy donors and cancer patients (TCRdb year 2020). The method was the immunoSEQ multiplex PCR assay. TCRdb stores this immuneACCESS table with in-frame sequences only. Part of the clones is absent; in the studies checked, under half of the shortfall reflects unresolved V genes, and no reason is known for the rest. The sample table shows more than 110,000 clones, and roughly nine tenths are seen once. The biggest ten clones account for just over 8.5% of the sample. Sequenced input: blood. These receptor sequences come from a woman aged 25 to 39 in good health.

J is TRBJ2-2 and V is TRBV4-1, with a tentative D call TRBD1 (5 bases). The CDR3 sequence is 14 residues long. Trimming cost V 4 bases and J 9 bases, with 15 bases left between them. Germline CDR1 is MGHRA and CDR2 is YSYEKL. CDR3 in amino acids: CASSRQGQRWELFF. The DNA of the CDR3 is TGCGCCAGCAGCCGTCAGGGTCAGCGTTGGGAGCTGTTTTTT.

This clone was found once. The V call is TRBV9, the J call TRBJ1-2; the D gene is possibly TRBD1 (6 bases). The V gene lost 3 bases and the J gene lost 0 bases, with 12 bases spanning the gap. The CDR3 has 15 residues. Germline V gene lookup returns CDR1 SGDLS and CDR2 YYNGEE. The CDR3: CASSAGDGANYGYTF. The CDR3 nucleotides read TGTGCCAGCAGCGCAGGGGACGGAGCTAACTATGGCTACACCTTC.

As for this clone: The junction departs from germline at one end; a sequencing error may be responsible. V gene TRBV5-1 combines with J gene TRBJ2-4; D ambiguous. The CDR3 is made up of 10 amino acids. Germline V gene lookup returns CDR1 SGHRS and CDR2 YFSETQ. The CDR3 DNA reads as TGCGCCAGCAGCCTGGATTGGAGAAACTTC. Translating gives CASSLDWRNF.

This sequence joins TRBV10-2 and TRBJ1-2; 7 nucleotides line up with TRBD1. There are 13 residues in the CDR3. The germline gives CDR1 WSHSY, CDR2 SAAADI. V lost 6 bases and J lost 3; bases outside the gene matches: 4. The CDR3 DNA reads TGCGCCAGCAGCATCCAGGGGGACTATGGCTACACCTTC. Its protein is CASSIQGDYGYTF.

The chain joins TRBV19 to TRBJ2-7, with 8 bases aligning to TRBD2. The germline V gene has CDR1 LNHDA and CDR2 SQIVND (reference sequence). The CDR3 runs to 17 residues. J was trimmed by 1 base and V by 9 bases; bases with no gene match: 17. Here the CDR3 reads CASAAQRGGRSSYEQYF. The CDR3 bases are TGTGCCAGCGCCGCCCAACGGGGCGGGAGGTCATCCTACGAGCAGTACTTC.

The chain carries TRBV6-5 and TRBJ1-5; TRBD1 aligns across 9 bases. The CDR3 consists of 13 residues. The J segment lost 9 bases and the V segment lost 6 bases, leaving 6 bases of the junction unmatched. Germline CDR1 MNHEY, CDR2 SVGAGI. The CDR3 nucleotides are TGTGCCAGCAGAAGACAGGGGGAACGGCCCCAGCATTTT. Translation: CASRRQGERPQHF.

The chain carries TRBV5-6 and TRBJ1-5, with D tentatively TRBD1 (5 bases). CDR3 length: 15 residues. Germline CDR1 SGHDT, CDR2 YYEEEE. Trimming stripped 5 bases from V and 2 bases from J, with 14 bases between. The CDR3 bases are TGTGCCAGCAGTAAGAGGGGCAGGGGCAATCAGCCCCAGCATTTT. Residues: CASSKRGRGNQPQHF.

J is TRBJ1-2 and V is TRBV5-1; D is uncertain. This CDR3 spans 14 amino acids. Germline CDR1 is SGHRS and CDR2 is YFSETQ. V dropped 0 bases and J dropped 1 base, with 7 bases sitting between them. The CDR3: CASSLAVHNYGYTF. The CDR3, as DNA: TGCGCCAGCAGCTTGGCCGTCCATAACTATGGCTACACCTTC. The full variable domain, with the rest looked up from reference TRBV5-1 and TRBJ1-2, is KAGVTQTPRYLIKTRGQQVTLSCSPISGHRSVSWYQQTPGQGLQFLFEYFSETQRNKGNFPGRFSGRQFSNSRSEMNVSTLELGDSALYLCASSLAVHNYGYTFGSGTRLTVV.

This rearrangement joins TRBV30 to TRBJ1-5; TRBD1 matches at 7 bases. Germline V lookup: CDR1 GTSNPN, CDR2 SVGIG (reference sequence). The CDR3 covers 14 residues. V gave up 3 bases and J gave up 4 bases; unmatched junction bases: 6. The CDR3, as DNA: TGTGCCTGGAGCGAGGGGGCAGATAATCAGCCCCAGCATTTT. This sequence encodes CAWSEGADNQPQHF.

This clone was seen a few times. The rearrangement links TRBV30 to TRBJ1-3; D is unresolved. The CDR3 is 14 residues long. Trimming took 1 base from V and 1 from J, leaving 8 bases between them. Germline CDR1 GTSNPN, CDR2 SVGIG (reference sequence). The CDR3: CAWSGGRSGNTIYF. The CDR3 nucleotides are TGTGCCTGGAGTGGGGGAAGGTCTGGAAACACCATATATTTT.

This sequence joins TRBV12-3 or TRBV12-4 and TRBJ1-6; D unclear. The CDR3 has 13 amino acids. V shed 4 bases and J shed 9 bases, with 10 bases lying between them. For the CDR3, the DNA is TGTGCCAGCAGTTCCGCTAGGGCTTCACCCCTCCACTTT. Encoded protein: CASSSARASPLHF.

The chain combines TRBV4-1 with TRBJ2-4; 7 bases map to TRBD1. CDR1 and CDR2 (germline): MGHRA, YSYEKL. This CDR3 spans 17 amino acids. V dropped 1 base and J dropped 0; count of bases not matched to a gene: 6. The CDR3 protein is CASSQAGTDKAKNIQYF. The CDR3 DNA is TGCGCCAGCAGCCAAGCCGGGACAGATAAAGCCAAAAACATTCAGTACTTC.

As to this clone: This sample includes further DNA sequences coding for the same CDR3. The rearrangement links TRBV3-1 (or the pseudogene TRBV3-2) to TRBJ2-7, with D tentatively TRBD1 or TRBD2 (5 bases each). The CDR3 has 15 amino acids. V was shortened by 5 bases and J by 0 bases, with 14 bases between the two germline ends. CDR1 and CDR2 (germline): LGHDT, YNNKEL (reference sequence). The CDR3 loop reads CASSARDRGSYEQYF. Here the CDR3 DNA reads TGTGCCAGCAGCGCCCGGGACCGAGGCTCCTACGAGCAGTACTTC.

This chain links TRBV5-1 with TRBJ1-1; D remains unclear. Germline V gene sequence: CDR1 SGHRS, CDR2 YFSETQ. The V and J ends lost 4 bases and 2 bases respectively, with 12 bases between them. The CDR3 runs to 14 residues. The CDR3: CASSREVGNTEAFF. The CDR3 region has the DNA TGCGCCAGCAGCCGAGAGGTCGGTAACACTGAAGCTTTCTTT.

This sequence joins TRBV12-5 and TRBJ2-1, with D possibly being TRBD1 or TRBD2 (5 bases each). The germline gives CDR1 LGHNT, CDR2 FRNRAP. This CDR3 spans 14 amino acids. Trimming shortened V by 5 bases and J by 6 bases, and 14 bases separated the two germline ends. The CDR3 spells CASGPPGRGNEQFF. CDR3 nucleotide sequence: TGTGCTAGTGGTCCTCCGGGACGGGGCAATGAGCAGTTCTTC.

Here the CDR3 reads CASTRGTSNYGYTF. CDR3 nucleotides: TGTGCCAGCACTCGAGGGACATCAAACTATGGCTACACCTTC. The rearrangement joins TRBV6-5 to TRBJ1-2; D might be TRBD1 (6 bases). V lost 7 bases and J 2 bases, leaving 14 bases between the germline ends. Looked up from germline, CDR1 is MNHEY and CDR2 is SVGAGI. The CDR3 extends over 14 amino acids.